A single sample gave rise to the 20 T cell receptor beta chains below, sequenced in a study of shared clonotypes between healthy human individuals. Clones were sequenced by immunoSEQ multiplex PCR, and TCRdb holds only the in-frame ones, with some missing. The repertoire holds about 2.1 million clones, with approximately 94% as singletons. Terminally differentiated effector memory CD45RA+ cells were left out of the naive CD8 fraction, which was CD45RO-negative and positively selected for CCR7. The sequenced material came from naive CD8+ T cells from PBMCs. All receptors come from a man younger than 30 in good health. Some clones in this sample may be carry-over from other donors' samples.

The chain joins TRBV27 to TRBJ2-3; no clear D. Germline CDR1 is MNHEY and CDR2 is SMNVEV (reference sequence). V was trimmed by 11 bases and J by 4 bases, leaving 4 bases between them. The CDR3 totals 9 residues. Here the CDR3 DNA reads TGTGCCCCCCCAGATACGCAGTATTTT. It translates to CAPPDTQYF.

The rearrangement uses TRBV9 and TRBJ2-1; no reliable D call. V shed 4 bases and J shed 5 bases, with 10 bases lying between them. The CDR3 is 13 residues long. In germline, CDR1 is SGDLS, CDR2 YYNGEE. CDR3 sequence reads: CASSWVPHNEQFF. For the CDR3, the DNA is TGTGCCAGCAGCTGGGTACCTCACAATGAGCAGTTCTTC.

The CDR3 nucleotides read TGTGCCACCAGCAGAGATGCGGACAGGAGATATGGCTACACCTTC. Translated: CATSRDADRRYGYTF. This chain links TRBV15 with TRBJ1-2; TRBD1 agrees at 7 bases. V lost 0 bases to trimming and J lost 5 bases; unmatched junction nucleotides: 6. Germline CDR1 is LNHNV and CDR2 is YYDKDF (reference sequence). The CDR3 extends over 15 amino acids.

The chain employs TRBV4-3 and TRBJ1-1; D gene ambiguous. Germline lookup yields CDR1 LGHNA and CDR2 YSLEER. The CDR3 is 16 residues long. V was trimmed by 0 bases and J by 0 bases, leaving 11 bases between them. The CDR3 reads CASSQESHSLNTEAFF. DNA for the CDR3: TGCGCCAGCAGCCAAGAATCCCACAGCCTGAACACTGAAGCTTTCTTT.

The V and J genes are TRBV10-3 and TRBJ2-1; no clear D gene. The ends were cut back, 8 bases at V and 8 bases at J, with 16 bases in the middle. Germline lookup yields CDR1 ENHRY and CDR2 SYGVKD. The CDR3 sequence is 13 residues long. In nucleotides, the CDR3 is TGTGCCATCGAAGGGCTTGTTAACGATGAGCAGTTCTTC. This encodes CAIEGLVNDEQFF.

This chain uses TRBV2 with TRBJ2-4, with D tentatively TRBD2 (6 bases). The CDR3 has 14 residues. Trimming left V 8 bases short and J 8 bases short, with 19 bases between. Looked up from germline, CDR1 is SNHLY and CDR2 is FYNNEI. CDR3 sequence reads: CASLNRGIKDIQYF. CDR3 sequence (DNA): TGTGCCAGCCTTAATCGGGGGATAAAGGACATTCAGTACTTC.

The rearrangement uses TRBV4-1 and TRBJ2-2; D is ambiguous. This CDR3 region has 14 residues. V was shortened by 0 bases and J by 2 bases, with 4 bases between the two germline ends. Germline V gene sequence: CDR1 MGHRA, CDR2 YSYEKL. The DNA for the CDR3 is TGCGCCAGCAGCCAAGAAAGCAACACCGGGGAGCTGTTTTTT. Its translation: CASSQESNTGELFF.

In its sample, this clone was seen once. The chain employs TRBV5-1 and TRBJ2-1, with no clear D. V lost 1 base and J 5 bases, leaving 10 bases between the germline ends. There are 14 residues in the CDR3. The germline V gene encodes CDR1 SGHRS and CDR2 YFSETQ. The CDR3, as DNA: TGCGCCAGCAGCTTGAACGGGCCTAACAATGAGCAGTTCTTC. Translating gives CASSLNGPNNEQFF.

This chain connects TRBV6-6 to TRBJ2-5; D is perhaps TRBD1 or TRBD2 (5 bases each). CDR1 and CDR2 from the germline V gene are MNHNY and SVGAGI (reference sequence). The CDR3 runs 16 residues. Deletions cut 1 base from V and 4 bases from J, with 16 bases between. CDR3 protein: CASSYFEEGPRETQYF. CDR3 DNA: TGTGCCAGCAGTTACTTCGAAGAGGGGCCGAGAGAGACCCAGTACTTC.

The CDR3 region has the DNA TGTGCCTGGACAGGGGTTGGCAAAAACATTCAGTACTTC. Protein product: CAWTGVGKNIQYF. The rearrangement uses TRBV30 and TRBJ2-4, with D perhaps TRBD1 (6 bases). The germline V gene has CDR1 GTSNPN and CDR2 SVGIG (reference sequence). This CDR3 has 13 residues. Trimming cost V 4 bases and J 3 bases, with 10 bases left between them.

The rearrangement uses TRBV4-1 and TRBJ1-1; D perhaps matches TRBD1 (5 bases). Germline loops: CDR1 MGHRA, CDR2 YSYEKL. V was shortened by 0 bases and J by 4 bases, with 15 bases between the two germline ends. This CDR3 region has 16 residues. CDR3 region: CASSQEIYQGLTEAFF. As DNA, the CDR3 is TGCGCCAGCAGCCAAGAAATCTATCAGGGTCTCACTGAAGCTTTCTTT.

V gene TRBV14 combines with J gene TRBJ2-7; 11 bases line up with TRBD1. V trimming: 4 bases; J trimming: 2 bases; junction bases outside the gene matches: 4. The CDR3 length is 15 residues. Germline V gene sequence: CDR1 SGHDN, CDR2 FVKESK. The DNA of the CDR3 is TGTGCCAGCAGCCCTTCGGGACAGGGGGCCTACGAGCAGTACTTC. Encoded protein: CASSPSGQGAYEQYF.

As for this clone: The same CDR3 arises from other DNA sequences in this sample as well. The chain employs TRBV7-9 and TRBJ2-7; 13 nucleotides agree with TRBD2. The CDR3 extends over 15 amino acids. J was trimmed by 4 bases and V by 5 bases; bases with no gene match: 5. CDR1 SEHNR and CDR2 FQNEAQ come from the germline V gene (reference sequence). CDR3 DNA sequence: TGTGCCAGCAGCCTCGGACTAGCGGGAGCATACGAGCAGTACTTC. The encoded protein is CASSLGLAGAYEQYF.

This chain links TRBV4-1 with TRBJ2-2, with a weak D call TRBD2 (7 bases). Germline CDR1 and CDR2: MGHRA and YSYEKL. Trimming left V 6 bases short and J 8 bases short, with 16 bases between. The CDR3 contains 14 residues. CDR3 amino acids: CASRPGGPTGELFF. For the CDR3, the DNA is TGCGCCAGCAGGCCGGGGGGCCCAACGGGGGAGCTGTTTTTT.

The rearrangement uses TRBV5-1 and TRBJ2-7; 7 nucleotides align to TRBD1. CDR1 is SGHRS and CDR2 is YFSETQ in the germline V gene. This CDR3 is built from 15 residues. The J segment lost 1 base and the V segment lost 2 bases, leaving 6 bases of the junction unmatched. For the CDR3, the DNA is TGCGCCAGCAGCTTCCAGACAGGGCATTCCTACGAGCAGTACTTC. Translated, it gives CASSFQTGHSYEQYF.

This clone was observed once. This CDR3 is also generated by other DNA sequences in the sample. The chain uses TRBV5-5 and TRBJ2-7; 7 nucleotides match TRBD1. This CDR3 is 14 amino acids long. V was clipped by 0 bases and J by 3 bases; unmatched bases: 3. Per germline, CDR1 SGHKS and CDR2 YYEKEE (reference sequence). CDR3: CASSLGQGFYEQYF. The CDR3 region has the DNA TGTGCCAGCAGCTTGGGACAGGGATTCTACGAGCAGTACTTC.

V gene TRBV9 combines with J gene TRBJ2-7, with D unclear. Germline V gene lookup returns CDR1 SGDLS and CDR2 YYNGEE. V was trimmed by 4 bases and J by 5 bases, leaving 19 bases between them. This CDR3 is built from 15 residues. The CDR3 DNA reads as TGTGCCAGCAGCCCTCGACACCTCCCGGCCCACGAGCAGTACTTC. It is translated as CASSPRHLPAHEQYF.

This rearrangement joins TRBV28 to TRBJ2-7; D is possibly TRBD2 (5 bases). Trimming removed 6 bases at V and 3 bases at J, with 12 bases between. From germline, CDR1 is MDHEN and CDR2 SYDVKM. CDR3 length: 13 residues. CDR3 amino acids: CASSIGLNYEQYF. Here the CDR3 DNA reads TGTGCCAGCAGCATCGGACTGAACTACGAGCAGTACTTC.

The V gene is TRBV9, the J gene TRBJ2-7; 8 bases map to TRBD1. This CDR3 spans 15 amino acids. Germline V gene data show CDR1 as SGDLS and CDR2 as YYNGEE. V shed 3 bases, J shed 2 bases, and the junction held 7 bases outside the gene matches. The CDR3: CASSEGTGFAYEQYF. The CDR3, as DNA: TGTGCCAGCAGCGAGGGGACAGGATTCGCCTACGAGCAGTACTTC. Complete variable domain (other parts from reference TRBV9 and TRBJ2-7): DSGVTQTPKHLITATGQRVTLRCSPRSGDLSVYWYQQSLDQGLQFLIQYYNGEERAKGNILERFSAQQFPDLHSELNLSSLELGDSALYFCASSEGTGFAYEQYFGPGTRLTVT.

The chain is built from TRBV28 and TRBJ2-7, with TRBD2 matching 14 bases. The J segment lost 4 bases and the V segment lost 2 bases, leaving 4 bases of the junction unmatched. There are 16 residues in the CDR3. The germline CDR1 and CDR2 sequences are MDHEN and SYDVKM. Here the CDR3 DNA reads TGTGCCAGCAGTTTAAGGGGGACTAGCGGGAGTTACGAGCAGTACTTC. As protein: CASSLRGTSGSYEQYF. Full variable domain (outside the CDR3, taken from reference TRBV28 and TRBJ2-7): DVKVTQSSRYLVKRTGEKVFLECVQDMDHENMFWYRQDPGLGLRLIYFSYDVKMKEKGDIPEGYSVSREKKERFSLILESASTNQTSMYLCASSLRGTSGSYEQYFGPGTRLTVT.